This T cell receptor (beta chain) was retrieved from a study of Ad26.COV2.S vaccination and SARS-CoV-2 variants. Study details: Intramuscularly, Ad26.COV2.S was given either once or twice, 56 days apart.

Produced via immunoSEQ multiplex PCR; TCRdb's table is partial and in-frame only. The sample lists 300,000 to 350,000 clones, roughly 91% occurring once. The treatment is: roughly 19 received Ad26.COV2.S at low or high dose, single or two shots; 5 received placebo; per-sample allocation not given. The study sampled participants on day 63 after the first vaccine or placebo injection. Wuhan-strain SARS-CoV-2 spike was expressed by the Ad26 vector that made up the vaccine. A note on this clone: Its antigen is still unknown.

Regarding the study as a whole: In vaccinated individuals, spike-specific CD8+ and CD4+ T cell responses reportedly displayed substantial breadth.

This TCR was recovered from a person aged 18 to 65 who received the Ad26.COV2.S COVID-19 vaccine or a placebo. This specimen was peripheral blood, taken in a trial of Ad26.COV2.S vaccine versus placebo.

CDR3 region: CASSESRTSASYNEQFF. CDR3 bases: TGCGCCAGCAGTGAGTCGAGGACTAGCGCCTCCTACAATGAGCAGTTCTTC. V gene TRBV10-1 combines with J gene TRBJ2-1; the match to TRBD2 covers 9 bases. CDR1 and CDR2 from the germline V gene are WNHNN and SYGVQD (reference sequence). After removal of 0 bases from V and 0 bases from J, the junction contained 3 bases not matched to a gene. The CDR3 spans 17 residues.